This T cell receptor (beta chain) was recovered during a study of blood T cell repertoires in COVID-19. Germline lookup yields CDR1 LGHDT and CDR2 YNNKEL (reference sequence). V was cut by 8 bases and J by 9 bases, with 14 bases left in between. This CDR3 spans 12 amino acids. Produced via immunoSEQ multiplex PCR; TCRdb's table is partial and in-frame only. The table lists approximately 45,000 clones, about 85% of them singletons. J is TRBJ2-1 and V is TRBV3-1 (or the pseudogene TRBV3-2), with D maybe TRBD2 (6 bases). The source is a man aged 40-50 years with active COVID-19. The sequenced sample was peripheral blood. In DNA, the CDR3 is TGTGCCAGCGGTCGGGAGTGGAGTGAGCAGTTCTTC. Its translation is CASGREWSEQFF.